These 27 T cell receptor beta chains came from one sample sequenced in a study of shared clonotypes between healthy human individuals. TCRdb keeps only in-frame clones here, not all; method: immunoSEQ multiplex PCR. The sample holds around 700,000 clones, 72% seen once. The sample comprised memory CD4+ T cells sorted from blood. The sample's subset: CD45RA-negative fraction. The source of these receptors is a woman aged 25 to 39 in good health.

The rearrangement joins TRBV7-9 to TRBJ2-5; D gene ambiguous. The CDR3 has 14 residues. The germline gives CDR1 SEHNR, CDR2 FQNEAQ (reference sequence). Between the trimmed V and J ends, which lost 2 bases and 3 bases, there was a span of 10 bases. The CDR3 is CASSLQKGKETQYF. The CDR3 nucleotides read TGTGCCAGCAGCTTACAGAAAGGGAAAGAGACCCAGTACTTC.

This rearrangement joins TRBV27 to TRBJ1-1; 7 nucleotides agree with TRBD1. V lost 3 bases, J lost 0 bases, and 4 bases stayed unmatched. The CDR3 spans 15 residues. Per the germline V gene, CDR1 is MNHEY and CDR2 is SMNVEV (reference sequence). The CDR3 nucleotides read TGTGCCAGCAGTTTCTCGGACAGGATGAACACTGAAGCTTTCTTT. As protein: CASSFSDRMNTEAFF.

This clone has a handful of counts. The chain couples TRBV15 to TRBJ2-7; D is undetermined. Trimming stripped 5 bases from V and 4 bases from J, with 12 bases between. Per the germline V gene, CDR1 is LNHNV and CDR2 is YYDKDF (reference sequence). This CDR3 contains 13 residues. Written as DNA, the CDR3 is TGTGCCACCAGCCCTGATATTGCGTACGAGCAGTACTTC. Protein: CATSPDIAYEQYF. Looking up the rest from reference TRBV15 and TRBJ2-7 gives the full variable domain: DAMVIQNPRYQVTQFGKPVTLSCSQTLNHNVMYWYQQKSSQAPKLLFHYYDKDFNNEADTPDNFQSRRPNTSFCFLDIRSPGLGDTAMYLCATSPDIAYEQYFGPGTRLTVT.

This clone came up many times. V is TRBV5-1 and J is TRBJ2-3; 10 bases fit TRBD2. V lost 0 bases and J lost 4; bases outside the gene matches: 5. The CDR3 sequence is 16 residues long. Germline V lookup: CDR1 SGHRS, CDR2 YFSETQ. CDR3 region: CASSLGASGSPDTQYF. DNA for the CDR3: TGCGCCAGCAGCTTGGGGGCTAGCGGGAGCCCAGATACGCAGTATTTT.

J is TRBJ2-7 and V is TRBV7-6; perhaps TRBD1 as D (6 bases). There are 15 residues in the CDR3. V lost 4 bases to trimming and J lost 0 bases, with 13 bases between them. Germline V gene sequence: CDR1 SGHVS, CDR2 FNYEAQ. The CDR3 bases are TGTGCCAGCAGCTCCCAGACAGGTATCTCCTACGAGCAGTACTTC. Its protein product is CASSSQTGISYEQYF.

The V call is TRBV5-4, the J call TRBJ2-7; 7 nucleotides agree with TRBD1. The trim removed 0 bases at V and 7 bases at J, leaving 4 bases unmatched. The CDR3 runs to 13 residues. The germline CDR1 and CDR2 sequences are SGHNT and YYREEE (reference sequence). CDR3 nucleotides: TGTGCCAGCAGCTTGGCCAGCAGGGGGGAGCAGTACTTC. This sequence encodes CASSLASRGEQYF.

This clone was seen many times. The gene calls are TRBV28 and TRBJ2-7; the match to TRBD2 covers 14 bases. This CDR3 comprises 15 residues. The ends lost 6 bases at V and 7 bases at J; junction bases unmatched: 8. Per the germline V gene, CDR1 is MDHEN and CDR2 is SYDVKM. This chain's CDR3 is CASSLPGLAGDEQYF. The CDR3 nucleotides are TGTGCCAGCAGCCTCCCGGGACTAGCGGGAGATGAGCAGTACTTC.

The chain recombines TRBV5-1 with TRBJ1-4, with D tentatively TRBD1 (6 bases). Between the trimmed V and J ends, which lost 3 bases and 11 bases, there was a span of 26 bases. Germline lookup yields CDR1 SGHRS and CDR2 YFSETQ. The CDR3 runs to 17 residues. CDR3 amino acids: CASSSDSPQGKLVKLFF. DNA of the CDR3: TGCGCCAGCAGCTCAGACAGCCCCCAGGGGAAGCTGGTGAAACTGTTTTTT.

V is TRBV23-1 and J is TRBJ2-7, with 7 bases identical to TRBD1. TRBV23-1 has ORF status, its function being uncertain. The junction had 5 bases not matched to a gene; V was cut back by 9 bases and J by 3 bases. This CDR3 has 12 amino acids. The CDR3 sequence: CARQGHDYEQYF. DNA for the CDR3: TGCGCCAGACAGGGGCATGACTACGAGCAGTACTTC.

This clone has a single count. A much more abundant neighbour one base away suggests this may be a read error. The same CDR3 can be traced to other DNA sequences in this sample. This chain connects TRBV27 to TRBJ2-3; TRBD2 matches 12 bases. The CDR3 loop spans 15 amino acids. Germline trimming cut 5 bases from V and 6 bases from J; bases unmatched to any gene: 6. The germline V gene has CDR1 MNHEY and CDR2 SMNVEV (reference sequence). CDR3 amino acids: CASSPLAGGTDTQYF. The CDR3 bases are TGTGCCAGCAGTCCCCTAGCGGGAGGGACGGATACGCAGTATTTT.

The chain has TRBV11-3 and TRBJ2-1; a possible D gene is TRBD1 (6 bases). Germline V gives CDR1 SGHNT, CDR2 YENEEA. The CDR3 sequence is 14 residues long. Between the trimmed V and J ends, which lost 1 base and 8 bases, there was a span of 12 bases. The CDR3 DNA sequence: TGTGCCAGCAGCTTAGGCATAGGGGGATATGAGCAGTTCTTC. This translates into CASSLGIGGYEQFF.

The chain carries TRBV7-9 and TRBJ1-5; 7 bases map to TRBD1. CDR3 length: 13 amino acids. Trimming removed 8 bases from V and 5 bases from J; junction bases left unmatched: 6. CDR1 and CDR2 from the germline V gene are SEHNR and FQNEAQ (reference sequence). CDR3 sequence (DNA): TGTGCCAGCGGTACAGGGGAGGATCAGCCCCAGCATTTT. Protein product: CASGTGEDQPQHF.

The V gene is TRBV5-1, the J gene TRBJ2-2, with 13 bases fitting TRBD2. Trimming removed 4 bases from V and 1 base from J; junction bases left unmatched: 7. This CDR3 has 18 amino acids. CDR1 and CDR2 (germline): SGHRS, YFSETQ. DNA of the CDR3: TGCGCCAGCAGCCTGGTGGGACTAGCGGGACGGAACACCGGGGAGCTGTTTTTT. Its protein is CASSLVGLAGRNTGELFF.

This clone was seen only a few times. CDR3 sequence (DNA): TGTGCCAGTACTACCGACGGATTCTCTGGAAACACCATATATTTT. This encodes CASTTDGFSGNTIYF. The chain links TRBV19 to TRBJ1-3; D unclear. The CDR3 is 15 amino acids. The germline V and J ends were trimmed by 7 bases and 0 bases, with 13 bases remaining between them. Germline lookup yields CDR1 LNHDA and CDR2 SQIVND (reference sequence).

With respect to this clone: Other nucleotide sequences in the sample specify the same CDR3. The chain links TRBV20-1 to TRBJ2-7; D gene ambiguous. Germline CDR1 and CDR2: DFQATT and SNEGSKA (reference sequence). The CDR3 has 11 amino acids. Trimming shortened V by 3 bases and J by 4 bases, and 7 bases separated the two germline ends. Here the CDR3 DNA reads TGCAGTGCTAGGCCCGATTACGAGCAGTACTTC. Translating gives CSARPDYEQYF.

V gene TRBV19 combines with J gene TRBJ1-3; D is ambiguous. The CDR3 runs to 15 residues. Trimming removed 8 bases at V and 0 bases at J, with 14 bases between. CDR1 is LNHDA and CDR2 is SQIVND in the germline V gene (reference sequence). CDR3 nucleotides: TGTGCCAGTTCAGGATACCACTCCTCTGGAAACACCATATATTTT. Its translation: CASSGYHSSGNTIYF.

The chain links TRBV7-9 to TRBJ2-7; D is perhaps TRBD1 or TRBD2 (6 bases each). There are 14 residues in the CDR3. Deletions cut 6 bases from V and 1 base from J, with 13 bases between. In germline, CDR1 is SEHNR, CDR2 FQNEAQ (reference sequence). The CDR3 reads CASRSSGASYEQYF. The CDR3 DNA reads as TGTGCCAGCAGGTCATCGGGGGCTTCCTACGAGCAGTACTTC.

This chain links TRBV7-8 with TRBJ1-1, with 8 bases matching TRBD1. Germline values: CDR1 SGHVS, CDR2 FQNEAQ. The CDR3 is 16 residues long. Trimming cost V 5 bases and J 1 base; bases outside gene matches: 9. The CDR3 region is CASSDSGGWKNTEAFF. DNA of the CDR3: TGTGCCAGCAGCGACTCAGGGGGCTGGAAGAACACTGAAGCTTTCTTT.

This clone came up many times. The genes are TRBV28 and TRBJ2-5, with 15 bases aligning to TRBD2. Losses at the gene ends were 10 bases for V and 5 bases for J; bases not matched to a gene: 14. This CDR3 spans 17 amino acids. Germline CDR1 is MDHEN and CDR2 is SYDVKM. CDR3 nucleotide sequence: TGTGCCACGAGGACTAGCGGGAGGGCCTCGGTCGGGGAGACCCAGTACTTC. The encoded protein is CATRTSGRASVGETQYF.

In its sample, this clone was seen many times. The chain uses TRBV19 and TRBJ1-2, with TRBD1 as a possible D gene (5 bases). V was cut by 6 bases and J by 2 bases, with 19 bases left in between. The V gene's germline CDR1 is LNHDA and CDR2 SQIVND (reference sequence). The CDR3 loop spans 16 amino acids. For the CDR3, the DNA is TGTGCCAGTAGAGCAAGGGACCTCCGACTCAACTATGGCTACACCTTC. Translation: CASRARDLRLNYGYTF.

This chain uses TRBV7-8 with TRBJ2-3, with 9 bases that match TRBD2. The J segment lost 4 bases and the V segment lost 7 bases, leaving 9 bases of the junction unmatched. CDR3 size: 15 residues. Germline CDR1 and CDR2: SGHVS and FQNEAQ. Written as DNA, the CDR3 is TGTGCCAGCACCCTTCCGGGACTAGCCTCAGATACGCAGTATTTT. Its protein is CASTLPGLASDTQYF.

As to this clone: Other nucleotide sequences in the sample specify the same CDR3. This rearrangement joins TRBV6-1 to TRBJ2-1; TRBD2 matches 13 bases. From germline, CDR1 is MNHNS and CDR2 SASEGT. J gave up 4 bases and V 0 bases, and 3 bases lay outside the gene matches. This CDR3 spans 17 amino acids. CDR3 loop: CASSEARTSGSYNEQFF. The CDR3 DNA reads TGTGCCAGCAGTGAAGCGCGGACTAGCGGGAGTTACAATGAGCAGTTCTTC.

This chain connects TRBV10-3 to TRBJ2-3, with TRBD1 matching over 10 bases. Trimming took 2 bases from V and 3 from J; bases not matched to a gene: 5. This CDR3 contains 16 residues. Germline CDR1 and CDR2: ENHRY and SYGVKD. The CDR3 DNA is TGTGCCATCAGTGAGGGGGGGACAGGGGTAACAGATACGCAGTATTTT. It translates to CAISEGGTGVTDTQYF.

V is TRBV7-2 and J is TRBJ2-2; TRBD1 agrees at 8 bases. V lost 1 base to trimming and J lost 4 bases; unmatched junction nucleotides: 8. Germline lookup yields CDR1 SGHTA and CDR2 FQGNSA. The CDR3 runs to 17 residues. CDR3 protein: CASSLVAGGESTGELFF. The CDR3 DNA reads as TGTGCCAGCAGCTTAGTTGCAGGGGGCGAAAGCACCGGGGAGCTGTTTTTT.

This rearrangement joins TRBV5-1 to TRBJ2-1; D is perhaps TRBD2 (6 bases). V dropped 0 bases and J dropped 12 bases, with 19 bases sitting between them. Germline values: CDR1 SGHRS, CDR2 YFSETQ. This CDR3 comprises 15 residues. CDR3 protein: CASSLAGPRGMGQFF. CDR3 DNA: TGCGCCAGCAGCTTGGCCGGTCCGCGGGGAATGGGGCAGTTCTTC.

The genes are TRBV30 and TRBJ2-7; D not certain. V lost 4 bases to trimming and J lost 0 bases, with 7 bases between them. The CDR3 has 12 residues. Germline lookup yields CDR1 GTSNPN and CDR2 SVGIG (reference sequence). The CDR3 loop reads CAWTRYSYEQYF. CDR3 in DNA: TGTGCCTGGACTAGGTACTCCTACGAGCAGTACTTC.

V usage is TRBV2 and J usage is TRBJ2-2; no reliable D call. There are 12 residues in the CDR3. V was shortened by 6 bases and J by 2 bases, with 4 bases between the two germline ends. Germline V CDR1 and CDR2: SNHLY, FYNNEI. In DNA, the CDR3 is TGTGCCAGCAGGAGAAACACCGGGGAGCTGTTTTTT. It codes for CASRRNTGELFF. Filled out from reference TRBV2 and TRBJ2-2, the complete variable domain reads EPEVTQTPSHQVTQMGQEVILRCVPISNHLYFYWYRQILGQKVEFLVSFYNNEISEKSEIFDDQFSVERPDGSNFTLKIRSTKLEDSAMYFCASRRNTGELFFGEGSRLTVL.